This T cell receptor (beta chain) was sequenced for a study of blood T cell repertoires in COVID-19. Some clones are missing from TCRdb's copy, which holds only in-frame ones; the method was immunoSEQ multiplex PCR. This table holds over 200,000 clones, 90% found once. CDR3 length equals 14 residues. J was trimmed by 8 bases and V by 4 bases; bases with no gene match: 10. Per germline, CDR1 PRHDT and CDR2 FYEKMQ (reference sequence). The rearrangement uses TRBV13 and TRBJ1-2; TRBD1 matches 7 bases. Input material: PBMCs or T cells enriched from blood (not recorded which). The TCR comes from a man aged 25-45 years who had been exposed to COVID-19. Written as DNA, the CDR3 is TGTGCCAGCAGCTCGGCTTCGGACAGGTGGGGCTACACCTTC. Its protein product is CASSSASDRWGYTF.